This T cell receptor (beta chain) stems from a study of siplizumab effects on memory and regulatory T cells. This clone appeared once. Its antigen is unidentified. Overall study results and limits: In unstimulated cells, naive T cells appeared more diverse than memory T cells and seemed major alloresponse contributors. Siplizumab significantly lowered the alloreactive sequences that could be traced to unstimulated CD4+ memory cells. Of the proliferating CD4+ or CD8+ clones, roughly 75-96% lacked a naive or memory phenotype that could be assigned. Whether proliferating Tregs in siplizumab cultures suppress was not functionally confirmed.

The length of the CDR3 is 15 residues. Germline values: CDR1 LGHNA, CDR2 YNFKEQ. V lost 5 bases, J lost 2 bases, and 15 bases lay in between. TCRdb keeps only in-frame clones here, not all; method: immunoSEQ multiplex PCR. The data contain about 82,000 clones, approximately 86% of them singletons. The sample taken for sequencing was Tregs sorted from blood. This TCR came from a human donor in good health. The chain has TRBV4-2 and TRBJ1-2; D gene unclear. CDR3 region: CASSLEGRLNYGYTF. CDR3 DNA: TGTGCCAGCAGCTTGGAAGGGCGACTAAACTATGGCTACACCTTC.